The following is a T cell receptor beta chain sequence with its context. Its recognized antigen is unknown. There are no base qualities to consult, and no much larger clone falls within one base. This sample was included in a study of control samples from healthy donors and cancer patients (dated by TCRdb to the early 2020s). Trimmed from V: 3 bases; trimmed from J: 1 base; junction bases lacking a gene match: 5. The CDR3 measures 15 amino acids from cysteine to phenylalanine. The sequence is cut down to CDR3 DNA, 45 bases in frame from base 1. For CDR1 and CDR2, the germline V gene lists SGHRS and YFSETQ. The library was prepared using the immunoSEQ multiplex PCR assay. Entries here come from immuneACCESS through TCRdb and include only in-frame sequences with V and J called. Some clones fail to appear in such tables; in the studies checked, an unresolved V gene covers under half of the shortfall, and the cause of the remainder is unknown. In all, the sample holds around 200,000 clones, and roughly 94% of those were seen once. Of the sample, approximately 1.6% falls within the top ten clones.

The rearrangement combines TRBV5-1 with TRBJ2-3; 7 central nucleotides agree with TRBD2. Sequencing was done on a sample of blood. This TCR was sampled from a man aged 50-60 years in good health. The CDR3 here reads CASSSRGDGTDTQYF. Read as DNA, the sequence is TGCGCCAGCAGCTCTCGGGGGGACGGCACAGATACGCAGTATTTT.